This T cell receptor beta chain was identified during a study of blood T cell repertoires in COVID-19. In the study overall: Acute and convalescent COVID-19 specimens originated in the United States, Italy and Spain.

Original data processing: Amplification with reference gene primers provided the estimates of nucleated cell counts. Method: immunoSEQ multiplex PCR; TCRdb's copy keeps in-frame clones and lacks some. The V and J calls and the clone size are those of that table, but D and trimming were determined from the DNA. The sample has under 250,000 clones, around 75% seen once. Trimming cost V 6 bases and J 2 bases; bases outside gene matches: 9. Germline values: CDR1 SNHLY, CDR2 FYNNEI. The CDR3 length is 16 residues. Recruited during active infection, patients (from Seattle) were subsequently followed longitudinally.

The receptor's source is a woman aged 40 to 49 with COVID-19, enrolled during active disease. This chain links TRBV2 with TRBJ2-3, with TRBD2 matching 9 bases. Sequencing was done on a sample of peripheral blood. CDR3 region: CASSRLTSGYTDTQYF. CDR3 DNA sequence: TGTGCCAGCAGCCGGTTGACTAGCGGATACACAGATACGCAGTATTTT. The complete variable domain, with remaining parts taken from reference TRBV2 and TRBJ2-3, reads EPEVTQTPSHQVTQMGQEVILRCVPISNHLYFYWYRQILGQKVEFLVSFYNNEISEKSEIFDDQFSVERPDGSNFTLKIRSTKLEDSAMYFCASSRLTSGYTDTQYFGPGTRLTVL.